This T cell receptor (beta chain) is from a study of untreated major depressive disorder. Study-level results: Depressed patients' CD4+ T cells carried increased TRBV05-01 (Vbeta 5.1) usage versus control CD4+ T cells. Private clones made up every subject's top five TRBV05-01 clones.

Libraries were prepared by immunoSEQ multiplex PCR; TCRdb keeps only in-frame clonotypes and omits some of them. There are 10,000 to 15,000 clones in the sample; nearly 95% occur only once, and 0.7% to 0.85% lies in the top ten. Each depressed patient was pairwise matched to a non-depressed control for sex, age, current smoking status and body mass index. Excluded: major illness, comorbidity, regular medication, drug use, over 100 g alcohol weekly. Thawed PBMCs underwent magnetic negative selection for CD4+ T cells. Germline CDR1 reads SGDLS; CDR2 reads YYNGEE. This CDR3 is 14 amino acids long. J lost 7 bases, V lost 4 bases, and 10 bases had no gene match. To note about this clone: Its antigen is currently unknown.

The chain uses TRBV9 and TRBJ2-7, with 8 positions matching TRBD1. What was sequenced was CD4+ T cells from PBMCs. This TCR came from a man aged 25 to 45 with major depressive disorder. The CDR3 protein is CASSPEDRALEQYF. The CDR3 nucleotides are TGTGCCAGCAGCCCGGAGGACAGGGCCTTGGAGCAGTACTTC.